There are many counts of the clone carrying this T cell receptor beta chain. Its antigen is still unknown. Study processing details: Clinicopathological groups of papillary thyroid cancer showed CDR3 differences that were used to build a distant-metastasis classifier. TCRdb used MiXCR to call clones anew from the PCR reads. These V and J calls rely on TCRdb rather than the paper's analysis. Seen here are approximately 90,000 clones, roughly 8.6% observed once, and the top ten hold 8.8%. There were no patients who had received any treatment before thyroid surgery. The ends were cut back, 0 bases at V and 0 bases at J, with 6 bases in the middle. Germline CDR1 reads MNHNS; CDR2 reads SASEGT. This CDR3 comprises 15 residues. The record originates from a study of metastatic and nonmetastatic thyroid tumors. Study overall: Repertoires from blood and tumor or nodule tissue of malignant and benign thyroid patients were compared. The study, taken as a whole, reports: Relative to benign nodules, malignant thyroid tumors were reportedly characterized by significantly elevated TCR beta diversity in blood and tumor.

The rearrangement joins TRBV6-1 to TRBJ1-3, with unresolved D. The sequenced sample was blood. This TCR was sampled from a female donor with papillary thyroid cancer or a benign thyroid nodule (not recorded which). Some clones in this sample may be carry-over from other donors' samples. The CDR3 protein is CASSEAPTSGNTIYF. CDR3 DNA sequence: TGTGCCAGCAGTGAAGCCCCAACCTCTGGAAACACCATATATTTT.